This T cell receptor beta chain derives from a study of shared clonotypes between healthy human individuals. Using immunoSEQ multiplex PCR, the repertoire was profiled, and TCRdb retains in-frame clones only, with some absent. The data show approximately 640,000 clones, about 92% seen once. CDR3 size: 18 residues. J lost 2 bases, V lost 1 base, and 15 bases had no gene match. Germline assignment: CDR1 GTSNPN and CDR2 SVGIG (reference sequence). The chain uses TRBV30 and TRBJ2-3; 7 bases agree with TRBD1. This TCR came from a man younger than 35 in good health. Some clones in this sample may be carry-over from other donors' samples. The sequencing sample was made of memory CD8+ T cells from PBMCs. Subset: CD45RO+ cells pooled with CCR7-negative TemRA cells. The CDR3 is CAWSDGTDGTVNTDTQYF. The CDR3 DNA sequence: TGTGCCTGGAGTGACGGGACAGACGGGACCGTCAACACAGATACGCAGTATTTT.